This TCR beta chain was profiled in a study of cytomegalovirus exposure and HLA in healthy donors. Profiling relied on immunoSEQ multiplex PCR, and the TCRdb table lists in-frame clones only, not all of them. The sample records under 250,000 clones, over 65% being singletons. The CDR3 runs to 12 residues. Germline lookup yields CDR1 MNHNS and CDR2 SASEGT. Germline trimming cut 6 bases from V and 3 bases from J; bases unmatched to any gene: 1. Broader study findings: Specific recognition of CMV antigens was confirmed in vitro for three chains (all CMV-associated). For cytomegalovirus status, the classifier reportedly gave diagnoses with high specificity and sensitivity.

As regards this clone: Its target is unknown.

These donors were members of the approximately 120-subject validation cohort, a group separate from the approximately 670-subject first cohort. Sequencing used PBMCs. This receptor was taken from a woman aged 18-30 years in good health and CMV-seronegative. V is TRBV6-1 and J is TRBJ2-5; 7 bases map to TRBD2. The CDR3: CASSLAEETQYF. For the CDR3, the DNA is TGTGCCAGCAGCCTAGCGGAAGAGACCCAGTACTTC.